The clone carrying this TCR beta chain was observed many times. This specimen comes from a study of early T cells in non-severe SARS-CoV-2 infection. Attachment of unique molecular identifiers was made to individual cDNA molecules. Each CDR3 protein is one row after TCRdb ran MiXCR on the 5' RACE reads. The sample shows tens of thousands of distinct CDR3 sequences, 6% to 8.5% of them seen only once. Trimming cost V 6 bases and J 4 bases, with 9 bases left between them. Germline V gene data show CDR1 as SGHAT and CDR2 as FQNNGV. This CDR3 has 12 residues. This TCR came from an adult who was a healthcare worker with PCR-confirmed SARS-CoV-2 infection or an uninfected control (not recorded which). Sequenced input: whole blood. The chain employs TRBV11-2 and TRBJ2-5, with unresolved D. CDR3 amino acids: CASRFERETQYF. The CDR3 DNA follows: TGTGCCAGCAGATTCGAGAGAGAGACCCAGTACTTC.